These T cell receptor beta chains were read from a single sample in a study of cytomegalovirus exposure and HLA in healthy donors. Some clones are missing from TCRdb's copy, which holds only in-frame ones; the method was immunoSEQ multiplex PCR. In the table there are roughly 160,000 clones, around 75% of which are singletons. Input material: PBMCs. The receptors here all came from a woman in her 40s in good health and CMV-seropositive. CDR3s include the opening cysteine and the closing phenylalanine or tryptophan. Each record gives: V gene, D gene, clone size, J gene, CDR3 length, CDR3 DNA, CDR3 protein. The D gene is left open where the match is weak. Clone size is shown for a subset of rows, as once, few, many or a class of expanded clone.

TRBV5-6,TRBD2,NA,TRBJ2-7,14,TGTGCCAGCAGCCCGGGACTAGCGGACGCCCTCCAGTACTTC,CASSPGLADALQYF
TRBV19,TRBD1,NA,TRBJ2-6,18,TGTGCCAGTAGAGCCGAGTCCAGGGGGTATTCTGGGGCCAACGTCCTGACTTTC,CASRAESRGYSGANVLTF
TRBV19,NA,few,TRBJ1-1,13,TGTGCCAGTAGTGTCGGTATGAACACTGAAGCTTTCTTT,CASSVGMNTEAFF
TRBV21-1,NA,NA,TRBJ1-4,16,TGTGCCAGCAGCCCTGAGGGAGGGGAGAGAGGTGAAAAACTGTTTTTT,CASSPEGGERGEKLFF
TRBV28,NA,NA,TRBJ1-1,15,TGTGCCAGCAGTTCGGGGGGGGCATCGAACACTGAAGCTTTCTTT,CASSSGGASNTEAFF
TRBV2,TRBD2,NA,TRBJ2-1,15,TGTGCCAGCGGAGGGACTAGAGTGGAGGGCAATGAGCAGTTCTTC,CASGGTRVEGNEQFF
TRBV6-5,NA,NA,TRBJ2-7,16,TGTGCCAGCAGTTACACCGGGACTCCCAAAGTGGACGAGCAGTACTTC,CASSYTGTPKVDEQYF
TRBV19,TRBD1,NA,TRBJ1-1,13,TGTGCCAGTAGTGGGACAGGGGGCACTGAAGCTTTCTTT,CASSGTGGTEAFF
TRBV7-3,TRBD1,NA,TRBJ2-2,15,TGTGCCAGCAGCTTACAGGGGGCGAATCACGGGGAGCTGTTTTTT,CASSLQGANHGELFF
TRBV2,NA,NA,TRBJ2-1,16,TGTGCCAGCAGTGACGGTTCGCCACTATTCGGGTATGAGCAGTTCTTC,CASSDGSPLFGYEQFF
TRBV15,TRBD1,NA,TRBJ1-1,15,TGTGCCACCAGCAGAGAGGGACAGGGGCTGGCTGAAGCTTTCTTT,CATSREGQGLAEAFF
TRBV30,NA,NA,TRBJ1-1,16,TGTGCCTGGAGTGCGACCACCAGGGGTTGGAACACTGAAGCTTTCTTT,CAWSATTRGWNTEAFF
TRBV9,TRBD1,NA,TRBJ2-7,15,TGTGCCAGCAGCGTAGATGGGACAGGATCCCTGCAGCAGTACTTC,CASSVDGTGSLQQYF
TRBV19,TRBD2,few,TRBJ2-1,15,TGTGCCAGTAGCCAACTAGCGGGAGGGCGAAATGAGCAGTTCTTC,CASSQLAGGRNEQFF
TRBV4-2,NA,NA,TRBJ2-3,14,TGTGCCAGCAGCCCCGGGGGTGCCGGAGATACGCAGTATTTT,CASSPGGAGDTQYF
TRBV7-8,NA,NA,TRBJ1-2,13,TGTGCCAGCAGCTTAATGACAGCCCATGGCTACACCTTC,CASSLMTAHGYTF
TRBV2,NA,NA,TRBJ1-5,16,TGTGCCAGCAAGGGCCCTAACAGGGATAGCAATCAGCCCCAGCATTTT,CASKGPNRDSNQPQHF
TRBV11-1,NA,NA,TRBJ2-1,17,TGTGCCAGCAGCTTTATCGTCGGGCAGGGGTTTCACAATGAGCAGTTCTTC,CASSFIVGQGFHNEQFF
TRBV5-4,TRBD2,NA,TRBJ2-7,17,TGTGCCAGCAGCTTACGGTTCCGTAGCGGGAGGGCAAACGAGCAGTACTTC,CASSLRFRSGRANEQYF
TRBV7-8,NA,NA,TRBJ1-5,13,TGTGCCAGCAGCTTGGCCGAAAATCAGCCCCAGCATTTT,CASSLAENQPQHF
TRBV19,NA,few,TRBJ1-5,15,TGTGCCAGTAGTCCGCCGGTTAACAGAGAACGGCCCCAGCATTTT,CASSPPVNRERPQHF
TRBV2,NA,NA,TRBJ1-1,13,TGTGCCAGCAGTCCGTACCTAGGCACTGAAGCTTTCTTT,CASSPYLGTEAFF
TRBV30,TRBD2,NA,TRBJ2-1,16,TGTGCCTGGAGCGCCCTCGGGACTAGGGGCGGCAATGAGCAGTTCTTC,CAWSALGTRGGNEQFF
TRBV5-1,TRBD2,few,TRBJ2-3,17,TGCGCCAGCAGCGTCTCCGGACTAGCGGGAACCTCAGATACGCAGTATTTT,CASSVSGLAGTSDTQYF
TRBV6-1,NA,once,TRBJ2-3,15,TGTGCCAGCAGTGTAGCGAGGGGGTGGGCAGATACGCAGTATTTT,CASSVARGWADTQYF
TRBV4-3,TRBD2,NA,TRBJ2-3,17,TGCGCCAGCAGCCAAGACGGGACTAGCGACAACACAGATACGCAGTATTTT,CASSQDGTSDNTDTQYF
TRBV7-3,TRBD1,once,TRBJ2-1,16,TGTGCCAGCAGCTTAACAGGGACAGGGGCACCCAATGAGCAGTTCTTC,CASSLTGTGAPNEQFF
TRBV18,TRBD2,NA,TRBJ2-4,17,TGTGCCAGCTCACCGGTTGAGAGGAGAGCGGGAAAAAACATTCAGTACTTC,CASSPVERRAGKNIQYF
TRBV2,TRBD1,NA,TRBJ1-1,18,TGTGCCAGCAGTGAGCCCAAAGGGAACAGGGGAGGGAACACTGAAGCTTTCTTT,CASSEPKGNRGGNTEAFF
TRBV6-1,NA,NA,TRBJ2-7,15,TGTGCCAGCACACGCACGGCCAGGGACTCCTACGAGCAGTACTTC,CASTRTARDSYEQYF
TRBV29-1,NA,NA,TRBJ2-2,14,TGCAGCGTGGCGATGAGGGTTGACACCGGGGAGCTGTTTTTT,CSVAMRVDTGELFF
TRBV27,TRBD2,few,TRBJ2-4,18,TGTGCCAGCAGGTCGGGGACTAGCGGGAGAGGAGGCAAAAACATTCAGTACTTC,CASRSGTSGRGGKNIQYF
TRBV27,TRBD2,NA,TRBJ2-5,14,TGTGCCAGCAGTTCAGCGGGAGGTACTGGGACCCAGTACTTC,CASSSAGGTGTQYF
TRBV7-2,NA,NA,TRBJ1-2,16,TGTGCCAGCAGTTCAACCCGGGTCCCTTCTAACTATGGCTACACCTTC,CASSSTRVPSNYGYTF